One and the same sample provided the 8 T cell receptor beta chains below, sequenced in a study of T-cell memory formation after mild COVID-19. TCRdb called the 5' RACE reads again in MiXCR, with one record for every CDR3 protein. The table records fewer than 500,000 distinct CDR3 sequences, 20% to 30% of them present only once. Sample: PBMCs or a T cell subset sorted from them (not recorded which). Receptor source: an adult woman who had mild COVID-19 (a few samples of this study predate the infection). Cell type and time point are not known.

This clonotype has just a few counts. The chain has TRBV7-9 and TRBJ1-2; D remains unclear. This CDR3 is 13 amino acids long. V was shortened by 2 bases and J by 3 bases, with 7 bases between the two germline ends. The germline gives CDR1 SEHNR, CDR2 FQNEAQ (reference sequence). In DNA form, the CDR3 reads TGTGCCAGCAGCTTACACGTCCACTATGGCTACACCTTC. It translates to CASSLHVHYGYTF.

CDR3: CASSPVTGMVNQPQHF. CDR3 sequence (DNA): TGTGCCAGCAGCCCAGTGACAGGGATGGTCAATCAGCCCCAGCATTTT. The chain has TRBV7-9 and TRBJ1-5; TRBD1 matches at 7 bases. This CDR3 spans 16 amino acids. The germline V gene encodes CDR1 SEHNR and CDR2 FQNEAQ (reference sequence). V was pared by 5 bases and J by 3 bases, with 10 bases of the junction left unmatched.

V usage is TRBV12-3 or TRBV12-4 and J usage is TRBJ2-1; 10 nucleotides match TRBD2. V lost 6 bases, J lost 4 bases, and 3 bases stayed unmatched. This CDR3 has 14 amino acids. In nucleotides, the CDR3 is TGTGCCAGCAGGTCGACTAGCGGGTACAATGAGCAGTTCTTC. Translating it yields CASRSTSGYNEQFF.

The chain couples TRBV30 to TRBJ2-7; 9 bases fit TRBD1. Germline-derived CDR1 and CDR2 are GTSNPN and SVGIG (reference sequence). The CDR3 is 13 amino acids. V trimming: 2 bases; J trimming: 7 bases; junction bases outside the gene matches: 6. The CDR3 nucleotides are TGTGCCTGGAGTAGGACAGGGGTAGGAGAGCAGTACTTC. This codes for CAWSRTGVGEQYF.

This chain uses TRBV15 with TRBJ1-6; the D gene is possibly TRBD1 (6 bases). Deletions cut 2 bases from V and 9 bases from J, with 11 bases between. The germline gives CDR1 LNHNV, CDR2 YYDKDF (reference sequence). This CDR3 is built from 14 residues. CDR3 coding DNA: TGTGCCACCAGCAGAAATGACAGGTCTTCACCCCTCCACTTT. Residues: CATSRNDRSSPLHF.

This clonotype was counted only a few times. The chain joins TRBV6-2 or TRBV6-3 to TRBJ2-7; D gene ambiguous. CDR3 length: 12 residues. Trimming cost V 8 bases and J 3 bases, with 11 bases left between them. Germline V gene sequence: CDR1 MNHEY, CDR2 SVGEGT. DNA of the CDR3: TGTGCCAGCGGCCCCCTGGTCTACGAGCAGTACTTC. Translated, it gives CASGPLVYEQYF.

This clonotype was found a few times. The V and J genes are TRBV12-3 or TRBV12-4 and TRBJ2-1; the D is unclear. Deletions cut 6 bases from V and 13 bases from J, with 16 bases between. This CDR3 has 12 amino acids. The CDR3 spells CASRAKSPLQFF. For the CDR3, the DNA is TGTGCCAGCAGAGCAAAAAGCCCGTTACAGTTCTTC.

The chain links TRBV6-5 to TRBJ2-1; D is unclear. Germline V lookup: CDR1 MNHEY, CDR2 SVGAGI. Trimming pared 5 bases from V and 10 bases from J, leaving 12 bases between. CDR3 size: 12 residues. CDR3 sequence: CASSPRRQEQFF. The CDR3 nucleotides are TGTGCCAGCAGTCCCCGGCGGCAGGAGCAGTTCTTC.